This passage covers 7 T cell receptor beta chains from one sample sequenced in a study of shared clonotypes between healthy human individuals. The method was immunoSEQ multiplex PCR; TCRdb's version includes in-frame clones alone and lacks a portion of them. The sample holds over a million clones; about 80% are singletons and the top ten take approximately 0.5%. The source material was memory CD4+ T cells from PBMCs. Subset specified: CD45RA-negative fraction. All receptors derive from a man in his late teens or twenties in good health. Some clones in this sample may be carry-over from other donors' samples.

The V call is TRBV30, the J call TRBJ1-1; possibly TRBD1 for D (5 bases). The germline V gene encodes CDR1 GTSNPN and CDR2 SVGIG (reference sequence). Trimming pared 3 bases from V and 4 bases from J, leaving 6 bases between. The CDR3 covers 11 residues. The CDR3 nucleotides read TGTGCCTGGAGAGGGGTCACTGAAGCTTTCTTT. Translating gives CAWRGVTEAFF.

The gene calls are TRBV5-1 and TRBJ2-1; D remains unclear. The CDR3 contains 13 residues. V lost 2 bases and J 6 bases, leaving 9 bases between the germline ends. Germline V lookup: CDR1 SGHRS, CDR2 YFSETQ. The CDR3 region has the DNA TGCGCCAGCAGCTTCGTCGGTCGCAATGAGCAGTTCTTC. It yields the protein CASSFVGRNEQFF.

CDR3 amino acids: CASSLEGTGSSYEQYF. The DNA of the CDR3 is TGTGCCAGCAGTTTAGAAGGGACAGGGAGCTCCTACGAGCAGTACTTC. The rearrangement uses TRBV27 and TRBJ2-7, with TRBD1 matching over 9 bases. Germline-derived CDR1 and CDR2 are MNHEY and SMNVEV (reference sequence). V lost 2 bases and J lost 0; bases outside the gene matches: 5. CDR3 size: 16 residues.

The genes are TRBV19 and TRBJ1-1; TRBD1 agrees at 9 bases. The CDR3 consists of 12 residues. CDR1 and CDR2 (germline): LNHDA, SQIVND (reference sequence). The junction had 4 bases not matched to a gene; V was cut back by 3 bases and J by 11 bases. The CDR3 loop is CASSIRQGVAFF. The CDR3 DNA reads TGTGCCAGTAGTATCCGACAGGGGGTGGCTTTCTTT. Drawing the rest from reference TRBV19 and TRBJ1-1, the complete variable domain is DGGITQSPKYLFRKEGQNVTLSCEQNLNHDAMYWYRQDPGQGLRLIYYSQIVNDFQKGDIAEGYSVSREKKESFPLTVTSAQKNPTAFYLCASSIRQGVAFFGQGTRLTVV.

The rearrangement joins TRBV5-4 to TRBJ2-1; D gene ambiguous. The length of the CDR3 is 12 residues. The germline V gene encodes CDR1 SGHNT and CDR2 YYREEE (reference sequence). Trimming took 3 bases from V and 10 from J, leaving 11 bases between them. In nucleotides, the CDR3 is TGTGCCAGCAGCTGGGCCCAAGCCGAGCAGTTCTTC. It specifies CASSWAQAEQFF.

This sequence joins TRBV4-2 and TRBJ2-7; tentatively, D is TRBD2 (5 bases). Trimming removed 2 bases from V and 2 bases from J, with 13 bases in between. The germline gives CDR1 LGHNA, CDR2 YNFKEQ. The CDR3 is 15 amino acids. CDR3 DNA sequence: TGTGCCAGCAGCCAATTGGGGTTTAGCGCCTACGAGCAGTACTTC. Its protein product is CASSQLGFSAYEQYF.

V usage is TRBV5-4 and J usage is TRBJ1-1; D may be TRBD1 (6 bases). V was cut by 0 bases and J by 8 bases, with 11 bases left in between. This CDR3 comprises 13 residues. Germline-derived CDR1 and CDR2 are SGHNT and YYREEE (reference sequence). CDR3 in DNA: TGTGCCAGCAGCTTGGGACAGGAACGCGAAGCTTTCTTT. This translates into CASSLGQEREAFF.